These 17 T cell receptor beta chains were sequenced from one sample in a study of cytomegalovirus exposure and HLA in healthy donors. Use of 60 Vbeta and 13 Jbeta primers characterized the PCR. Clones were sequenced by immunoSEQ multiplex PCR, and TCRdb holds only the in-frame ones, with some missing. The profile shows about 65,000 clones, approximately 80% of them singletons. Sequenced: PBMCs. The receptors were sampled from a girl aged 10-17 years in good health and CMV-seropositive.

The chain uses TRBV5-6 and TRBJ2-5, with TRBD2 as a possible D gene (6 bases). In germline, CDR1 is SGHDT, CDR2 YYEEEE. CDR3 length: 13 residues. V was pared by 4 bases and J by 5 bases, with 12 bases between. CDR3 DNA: TGTGCCAGCAGCCTCGGGGGTGGGGAGACCCAGTACTTC. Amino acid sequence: CASSLGGGETQYF.

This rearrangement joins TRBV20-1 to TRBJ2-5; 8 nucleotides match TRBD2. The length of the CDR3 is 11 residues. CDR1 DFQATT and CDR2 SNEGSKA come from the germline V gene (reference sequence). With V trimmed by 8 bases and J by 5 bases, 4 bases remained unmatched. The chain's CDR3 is CSQRERETQYF. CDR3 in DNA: TGCAGTCAGCGGGAGAGGGAGACCCAGTACTTC.

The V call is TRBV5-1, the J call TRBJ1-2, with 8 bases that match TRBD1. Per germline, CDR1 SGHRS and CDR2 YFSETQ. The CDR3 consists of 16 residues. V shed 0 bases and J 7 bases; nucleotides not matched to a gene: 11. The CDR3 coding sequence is TGCGCCAGCAGCTTGGGCAGTTGGGGACAGGCTTCTGGCTACACCTTC. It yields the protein CASSLGSWGQASGYTF.

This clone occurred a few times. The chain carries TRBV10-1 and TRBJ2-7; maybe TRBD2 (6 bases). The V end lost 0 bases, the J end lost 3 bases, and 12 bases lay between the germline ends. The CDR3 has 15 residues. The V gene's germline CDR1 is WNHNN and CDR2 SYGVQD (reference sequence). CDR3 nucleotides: TGCGCCAGCAGTGAGTCGCTGGGACTCGGCTACGAGCAGTACTTC. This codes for CASSESLGLGYEQYF.

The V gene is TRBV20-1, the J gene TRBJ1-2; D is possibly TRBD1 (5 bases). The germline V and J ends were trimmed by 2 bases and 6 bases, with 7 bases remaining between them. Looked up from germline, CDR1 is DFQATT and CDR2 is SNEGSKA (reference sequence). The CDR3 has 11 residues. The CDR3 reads CSARQGNGYTF. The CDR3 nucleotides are TGCAGTGCTAGACAGGGTAATGGCTACACCTTC.

CDR3: CSVPRGYEQYF. Written as DNA, the CDR3 is TGCAGCGTTCCCAGGGGCTACGAGCAGTACTTC. This chain connects TRBV29-1 to TRBJ2-7, with D perhaps TRBD1 (6 bases). V was cut by 5 bases and J by 3 bases, with 8 bases left in between. CDR3 length: 11 amino acids. The germline V gene encodes CDR1 SQVTM and CDR2 ANQGSEA.

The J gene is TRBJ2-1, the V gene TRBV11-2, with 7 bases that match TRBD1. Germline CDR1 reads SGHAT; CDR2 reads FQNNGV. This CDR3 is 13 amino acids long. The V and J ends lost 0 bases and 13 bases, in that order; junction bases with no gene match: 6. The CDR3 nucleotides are TGTGCCAGCAGCTTAGATCGACAGGGTCAACAGTTCTTC. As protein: CASSLDRQGQQFF.

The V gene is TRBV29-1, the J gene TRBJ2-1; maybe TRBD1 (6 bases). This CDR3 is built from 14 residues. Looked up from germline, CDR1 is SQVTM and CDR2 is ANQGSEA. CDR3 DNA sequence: TGCAGTGTATCCAGGACAGCCTCCTACAATGAGCAGTTCTTC. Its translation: CSVSRTASYNEQFF.

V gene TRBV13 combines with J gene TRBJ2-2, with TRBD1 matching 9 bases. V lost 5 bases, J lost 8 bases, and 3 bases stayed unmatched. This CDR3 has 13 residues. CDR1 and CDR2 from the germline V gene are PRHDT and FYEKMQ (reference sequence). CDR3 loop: CASSKTGGGELFF. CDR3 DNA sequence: TGTGCCAGCAGCAAGACAGGGGGTGGGGAGCTGTTTTTT.

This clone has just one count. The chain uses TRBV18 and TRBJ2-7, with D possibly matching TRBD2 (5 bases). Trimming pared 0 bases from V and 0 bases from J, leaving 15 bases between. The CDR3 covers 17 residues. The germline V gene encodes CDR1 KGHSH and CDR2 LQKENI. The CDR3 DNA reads TGTGCCAGCTCACCACCGGCCATAGCGCTAGCCTCCTACGAGCAGTACTTC. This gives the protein CASSPPAIALASYEQYF. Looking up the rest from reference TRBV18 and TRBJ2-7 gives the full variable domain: NAGVMQNPRHLVRRRGQEARLRCSPMKGHSHVYWYRQLPEEGLKFMVYLQKENIIDESGMPKERFSAEFPKEGPSILRIQQVVRGDSAAYFCASSPPAIALASYEQYFGPGTRLTVT.

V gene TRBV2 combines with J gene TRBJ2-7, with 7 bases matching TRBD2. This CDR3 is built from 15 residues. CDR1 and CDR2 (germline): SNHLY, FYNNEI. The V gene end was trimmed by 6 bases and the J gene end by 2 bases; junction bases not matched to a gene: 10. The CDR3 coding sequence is TGTGCCAGCAGGGGACCGTCGGGGGGAACCTACGAGCAGTACTTC. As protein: CASRGPSGGTYEQYF.

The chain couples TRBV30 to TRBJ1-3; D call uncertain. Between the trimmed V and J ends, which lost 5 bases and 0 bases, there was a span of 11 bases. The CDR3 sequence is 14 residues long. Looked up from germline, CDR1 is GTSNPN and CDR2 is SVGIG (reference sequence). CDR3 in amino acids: CAWVPPSSGNTIYF. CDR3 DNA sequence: TGTGCCTGGGTACCACCGAGCTCTGGAAACACCATATATTTT.

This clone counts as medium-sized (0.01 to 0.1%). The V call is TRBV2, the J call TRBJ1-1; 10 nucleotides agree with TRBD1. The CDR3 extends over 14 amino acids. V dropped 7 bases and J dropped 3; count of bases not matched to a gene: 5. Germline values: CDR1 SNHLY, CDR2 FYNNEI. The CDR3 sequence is CASKSGTGDTEAFF. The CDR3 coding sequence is TGTGCCAGCAAGTCCGGGACAGGGGACACTGAAGCTTTCTTT.

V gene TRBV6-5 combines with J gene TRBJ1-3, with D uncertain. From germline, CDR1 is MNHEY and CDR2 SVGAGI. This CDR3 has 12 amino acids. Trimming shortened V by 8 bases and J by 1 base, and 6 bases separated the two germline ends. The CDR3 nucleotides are TGTGCCAGCCGAGGTTCTGGAAACACCATATATTTT. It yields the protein CASRGSGNTIYF.

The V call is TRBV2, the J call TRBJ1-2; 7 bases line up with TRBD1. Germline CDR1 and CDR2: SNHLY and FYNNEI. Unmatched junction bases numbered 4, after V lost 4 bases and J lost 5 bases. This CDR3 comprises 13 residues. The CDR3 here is CASSAGTEYGYTF. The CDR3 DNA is TGTGCCAGCAGTGCCGGGACAGAGTATGGCTACACCTTC.

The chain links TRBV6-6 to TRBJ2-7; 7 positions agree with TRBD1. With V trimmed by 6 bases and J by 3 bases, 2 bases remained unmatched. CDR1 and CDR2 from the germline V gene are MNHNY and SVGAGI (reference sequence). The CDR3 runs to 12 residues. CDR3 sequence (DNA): TGTGCCAGCAGGGACAGGAGCTACGAGCAGTACTTC. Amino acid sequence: CASRDRSYEQYF.

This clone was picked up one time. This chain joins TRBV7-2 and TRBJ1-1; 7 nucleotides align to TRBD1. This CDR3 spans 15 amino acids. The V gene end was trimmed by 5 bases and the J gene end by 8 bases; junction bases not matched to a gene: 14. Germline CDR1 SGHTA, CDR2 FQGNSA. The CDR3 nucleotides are TGTGCCAGCAGCACCTTCAGTCAGGGGGTTAAAGAAGCTTTCTTT. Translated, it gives CASSTFSQGVKEAFF. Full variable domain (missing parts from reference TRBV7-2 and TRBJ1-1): GAGVSQSPSNKVTEKGKDVELRCDPISGHTALYWYRQSLGQGLEFLIYFQGNSAPDKSGLPSDRFSAERTGGSVSTLTIQRTQQEDSAVYLCASSTFSQGVKEAFFGQGTRLTVV.